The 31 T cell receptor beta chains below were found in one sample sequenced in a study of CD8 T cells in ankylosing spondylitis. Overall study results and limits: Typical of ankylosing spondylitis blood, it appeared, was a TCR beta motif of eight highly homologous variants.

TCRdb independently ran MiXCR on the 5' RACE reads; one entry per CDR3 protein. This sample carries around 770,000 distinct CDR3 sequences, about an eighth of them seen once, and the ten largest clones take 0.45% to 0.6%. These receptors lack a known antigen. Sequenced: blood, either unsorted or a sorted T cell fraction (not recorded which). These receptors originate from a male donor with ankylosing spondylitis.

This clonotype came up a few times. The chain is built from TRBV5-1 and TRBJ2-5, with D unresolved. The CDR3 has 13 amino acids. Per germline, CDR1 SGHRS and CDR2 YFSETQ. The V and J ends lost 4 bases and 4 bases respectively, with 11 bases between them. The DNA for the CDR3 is TGCGCCAGCAGCCGATTAACCACAGAGACCCAGTACTTC. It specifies CASSRLTTETQYF.

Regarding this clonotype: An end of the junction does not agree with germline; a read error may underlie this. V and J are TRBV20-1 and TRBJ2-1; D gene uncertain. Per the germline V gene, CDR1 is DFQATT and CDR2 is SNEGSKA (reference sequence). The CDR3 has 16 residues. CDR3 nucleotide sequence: TGCTGTGCTAGATATGGGCGATCCCGCTCCTACAATGAGCAGTTCTTC. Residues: CCARYGRSRSYNEQFF.

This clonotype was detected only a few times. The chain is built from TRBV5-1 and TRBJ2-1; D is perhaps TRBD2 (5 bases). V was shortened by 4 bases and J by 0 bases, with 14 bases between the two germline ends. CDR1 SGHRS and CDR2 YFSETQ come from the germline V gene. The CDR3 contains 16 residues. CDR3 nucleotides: TGCGCCAGCAGCGGCTTAGGACGGGACTCCTACAATGAGCAGTTCTTC. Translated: CASSGLGRDSYNEQFF.

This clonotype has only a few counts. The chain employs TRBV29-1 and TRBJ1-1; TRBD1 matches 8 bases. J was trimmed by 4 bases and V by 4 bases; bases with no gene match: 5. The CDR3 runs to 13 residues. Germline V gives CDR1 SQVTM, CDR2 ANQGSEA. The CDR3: CSVGRQGRTEAFF. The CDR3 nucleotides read TGCAGCGTTGGTAGACAGGGGCGCACTGAAGCTTTCTTT.

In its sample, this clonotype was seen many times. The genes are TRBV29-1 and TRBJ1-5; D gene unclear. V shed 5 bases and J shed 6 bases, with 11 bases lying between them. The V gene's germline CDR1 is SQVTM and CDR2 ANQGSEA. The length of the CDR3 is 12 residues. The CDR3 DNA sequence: TGCAGCGTTAGTGGGGTCGGTCAGCCCCAGCATTTT. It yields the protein CSVSGVGQPQHF.

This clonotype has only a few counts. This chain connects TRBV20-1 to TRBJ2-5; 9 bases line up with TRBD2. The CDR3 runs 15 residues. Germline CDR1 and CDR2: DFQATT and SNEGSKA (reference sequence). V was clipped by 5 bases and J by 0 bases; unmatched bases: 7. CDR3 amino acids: CSALLWTSDQETQYF. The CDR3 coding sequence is TGCAGTGCTCTCCTTTGGACTAGCGACCAAGAGACCCAGTACTTC.

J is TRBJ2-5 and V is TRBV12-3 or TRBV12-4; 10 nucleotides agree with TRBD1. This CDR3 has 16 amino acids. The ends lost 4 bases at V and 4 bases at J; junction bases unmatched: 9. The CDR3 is CASSSGTGASAETQYF. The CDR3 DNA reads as TGTGCCAGCAGTTCCGGGACAGGGGCCAGCGCAGAGACCCAGTACTTC.

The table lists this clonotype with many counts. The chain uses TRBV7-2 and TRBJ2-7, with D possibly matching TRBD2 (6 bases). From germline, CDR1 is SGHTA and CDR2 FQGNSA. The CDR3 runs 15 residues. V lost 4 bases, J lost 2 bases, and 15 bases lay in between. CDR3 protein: CASSSPTGTPYEQYF. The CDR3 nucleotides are TGTGCCAGCAGCTCCCCGACCGGGACTCCCTACGAGCAGTACTTC.

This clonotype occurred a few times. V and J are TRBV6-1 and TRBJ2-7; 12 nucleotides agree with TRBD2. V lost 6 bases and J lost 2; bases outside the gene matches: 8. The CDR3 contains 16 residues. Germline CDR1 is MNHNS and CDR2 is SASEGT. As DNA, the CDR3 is TGTGCCAGCAGCCGAGGGACTAGCGGGTTTCCCTACGAGCAGTACTTC. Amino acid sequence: CASSRGTSGFPYEQYF.

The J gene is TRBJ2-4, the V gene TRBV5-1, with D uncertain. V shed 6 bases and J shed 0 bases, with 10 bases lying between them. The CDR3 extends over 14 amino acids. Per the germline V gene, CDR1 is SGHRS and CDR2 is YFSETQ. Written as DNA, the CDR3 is TGCGCCAGCAAGGAAAGTCTAGCCAAAAACATTCAGTACTTC. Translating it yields CASKESLAKNIQYF.

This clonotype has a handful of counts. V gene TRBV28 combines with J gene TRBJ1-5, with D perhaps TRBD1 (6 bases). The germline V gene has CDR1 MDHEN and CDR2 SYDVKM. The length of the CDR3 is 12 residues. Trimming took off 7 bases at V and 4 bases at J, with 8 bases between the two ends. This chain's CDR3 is CASTGANQPQHF. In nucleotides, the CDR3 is TGTGCCAGCACGGGGGCGAATCAGCCCCAGCATTTT.

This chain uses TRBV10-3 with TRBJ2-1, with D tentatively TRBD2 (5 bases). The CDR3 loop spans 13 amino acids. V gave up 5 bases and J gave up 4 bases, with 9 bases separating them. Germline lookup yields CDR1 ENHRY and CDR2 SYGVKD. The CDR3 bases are TGTGCCATCAGTTTCACTAGGTACAATGAGCAGTTCTTC. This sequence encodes CAISFTRYNEQFF.

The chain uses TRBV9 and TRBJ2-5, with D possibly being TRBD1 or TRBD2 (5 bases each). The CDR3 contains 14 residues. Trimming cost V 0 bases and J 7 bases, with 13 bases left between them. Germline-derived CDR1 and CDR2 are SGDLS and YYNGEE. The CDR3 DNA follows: TGTGCCAGCAGCGTAGCTACCTCTGGGGGGACCCAGTACTTC. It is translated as CASSVATSGGTQYF.

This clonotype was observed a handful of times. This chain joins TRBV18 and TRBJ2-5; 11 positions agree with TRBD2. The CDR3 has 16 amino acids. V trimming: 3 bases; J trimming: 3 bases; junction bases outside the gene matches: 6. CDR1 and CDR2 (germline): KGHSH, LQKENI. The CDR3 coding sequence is TGTGCCAGCTCACCCAGACTAGCGGGGCCCGAAGAGACCCAGTACTTC. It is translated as CASSPRLAGPEETQYF.

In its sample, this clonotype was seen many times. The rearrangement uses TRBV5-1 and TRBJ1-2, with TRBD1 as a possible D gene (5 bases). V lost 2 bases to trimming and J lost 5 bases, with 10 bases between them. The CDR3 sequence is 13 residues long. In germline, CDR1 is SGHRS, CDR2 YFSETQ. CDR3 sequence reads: CASSFEGRYGYTF. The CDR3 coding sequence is TGCGCCAGCAGCTTCGAGGGGAGATATGGCTACACCTTC.

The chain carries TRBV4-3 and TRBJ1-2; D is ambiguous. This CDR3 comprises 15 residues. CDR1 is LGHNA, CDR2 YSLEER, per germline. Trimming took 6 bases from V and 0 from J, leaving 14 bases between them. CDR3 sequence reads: CASSPGDLPNYGYTF. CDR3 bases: TGCGCCAGCAGTCCCGGAGACCTGCCTAACTATGGCTACACCTTC.

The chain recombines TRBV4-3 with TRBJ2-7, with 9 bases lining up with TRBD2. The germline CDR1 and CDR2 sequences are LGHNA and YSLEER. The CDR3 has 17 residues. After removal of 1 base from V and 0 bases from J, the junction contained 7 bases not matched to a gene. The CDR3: CASSQAIAGEVSYEQYF. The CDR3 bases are TGCGCCAGCAGCCAAGCAATAGCGGGAGAGGTCTCCTACGAGCAGTACTTC.

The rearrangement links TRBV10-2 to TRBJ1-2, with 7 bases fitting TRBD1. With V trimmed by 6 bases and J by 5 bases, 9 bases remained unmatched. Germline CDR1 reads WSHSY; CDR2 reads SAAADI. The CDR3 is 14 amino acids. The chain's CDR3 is CASRVAGTVYGYTF. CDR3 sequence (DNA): TGCGCCAGCAGGGTCGCCGGGACAGTTTATGGCTACACCTTC.

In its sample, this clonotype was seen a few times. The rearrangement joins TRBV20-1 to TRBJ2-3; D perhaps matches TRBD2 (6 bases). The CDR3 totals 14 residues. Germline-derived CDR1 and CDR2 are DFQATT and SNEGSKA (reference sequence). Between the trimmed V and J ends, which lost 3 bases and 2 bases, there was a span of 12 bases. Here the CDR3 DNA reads TGCAGTGCTAGGCGTCTAGCGATCACAGATACGCAGTATTTT. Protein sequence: CSARRLAITDTQYF.

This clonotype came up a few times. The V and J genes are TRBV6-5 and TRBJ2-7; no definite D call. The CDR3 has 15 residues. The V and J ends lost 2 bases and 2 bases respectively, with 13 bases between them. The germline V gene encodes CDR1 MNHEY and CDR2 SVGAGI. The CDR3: CASSYAGKATYEQYF. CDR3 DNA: TGTGCCAGCAGTTACGCAGGAAAAGCAACCTACGAGCAGTACTTC.

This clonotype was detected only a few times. In DNA form, the CDR3 reads TGTGCCAGCAGCCAAGGGACAGGGTCCTACAATGAGCAGTTCTTC. It specifies CASSQGTGSYNEQFF. The chain has TRBV11-2 and TRBJ2-1; the match to TRBD1 covers 9 bases. This CDR3 spans 15 amino acids. Germline CDR1 is SGHAT and CDR2 is FQNNGV. J lost 1 base, V lost 5 bases, and 3 bases had no gene match.

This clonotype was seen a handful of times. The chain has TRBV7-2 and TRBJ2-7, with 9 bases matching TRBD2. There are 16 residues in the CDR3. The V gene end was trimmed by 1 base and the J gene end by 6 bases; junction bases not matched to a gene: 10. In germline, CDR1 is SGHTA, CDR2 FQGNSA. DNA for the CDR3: TGTGCCAGCAGCTTAGGAGGGGCTAGCGGGGTCAGCGAGCAGTACTTC. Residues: CASSLGGASGVSEQYF. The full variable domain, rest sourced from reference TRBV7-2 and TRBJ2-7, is GAGVSQSPSNKVTEKGKDVELRCDPISGHTALYWYRQSLGQGLEFLIYFQGNSAPDKSGLPSDRFSAERTGGSVSTLTIQRTQQEDSAVYLCASSLGGASGVSEQYFGPGTRLTVT.

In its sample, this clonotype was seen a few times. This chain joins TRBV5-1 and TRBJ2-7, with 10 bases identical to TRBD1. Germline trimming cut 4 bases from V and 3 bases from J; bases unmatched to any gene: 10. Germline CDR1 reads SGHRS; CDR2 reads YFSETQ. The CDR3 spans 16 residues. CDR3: CASSQWGQGLNYEQYF. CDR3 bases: TGCGCCAGCAGCCAGTGGGGACAGGGGTTAAACTACGAGCAGTACTTC.

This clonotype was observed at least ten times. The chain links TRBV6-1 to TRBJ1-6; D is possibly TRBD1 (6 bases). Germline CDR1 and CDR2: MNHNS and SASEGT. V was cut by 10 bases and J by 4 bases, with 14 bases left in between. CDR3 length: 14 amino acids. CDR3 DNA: TGTGCCACCAGGGGATCCACTTATAATTCACCCCTCCACTTT. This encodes CATRGSTYNSPLHF.

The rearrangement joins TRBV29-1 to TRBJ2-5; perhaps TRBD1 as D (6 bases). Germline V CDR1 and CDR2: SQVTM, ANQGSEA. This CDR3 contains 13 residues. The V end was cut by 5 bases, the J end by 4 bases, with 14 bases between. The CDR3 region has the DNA TGCAGCGTTACTTCAGGGGTTGGAGAGACCCAGTACTTC. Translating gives CSVTSGVGETQYF.

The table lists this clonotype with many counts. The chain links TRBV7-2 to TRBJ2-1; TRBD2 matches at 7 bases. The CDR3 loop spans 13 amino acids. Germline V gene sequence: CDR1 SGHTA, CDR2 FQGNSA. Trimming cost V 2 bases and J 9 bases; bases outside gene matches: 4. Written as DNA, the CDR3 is TGTGCCAGCAGCTTATATCGGGAGGTTGAGCAGTTCTTC. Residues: CASSLYREVEQFF.

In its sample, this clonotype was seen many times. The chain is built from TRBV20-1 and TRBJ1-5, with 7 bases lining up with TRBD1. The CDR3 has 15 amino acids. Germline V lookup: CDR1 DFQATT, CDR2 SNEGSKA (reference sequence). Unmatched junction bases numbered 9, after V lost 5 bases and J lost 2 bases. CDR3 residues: CSAEIGTDRNQPQHF. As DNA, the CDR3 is TGCAGTGCTGAAATCGGGACAGATCGCAATCAGCCCCAGCATTTT.

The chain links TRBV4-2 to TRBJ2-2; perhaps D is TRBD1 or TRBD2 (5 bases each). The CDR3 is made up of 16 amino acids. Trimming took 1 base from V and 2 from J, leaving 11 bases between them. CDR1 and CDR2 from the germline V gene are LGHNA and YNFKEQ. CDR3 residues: CASSQVGTDNTGELFF. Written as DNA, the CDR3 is TGTGCCAGCAGCCAAGTAGGGACGGACAACACCGGGGAGCTGTTTTTT.

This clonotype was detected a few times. The CDR3 reads CASSFLVNEQFF. The CDR3 DNA reads as TGTGCCAGCAGCTTCTTGGTGAATGAGCAGTTCTTC. The chain carries TRBV7-2 and TRBJ2-1, with D hard to call. This CDR3 is 12 amino acids long. Looked up from germline, CDR1 is SGHTA and CDR2 is FQGNSA. V was pared by 3 bases and J by 7 bases, with 7 bases between.

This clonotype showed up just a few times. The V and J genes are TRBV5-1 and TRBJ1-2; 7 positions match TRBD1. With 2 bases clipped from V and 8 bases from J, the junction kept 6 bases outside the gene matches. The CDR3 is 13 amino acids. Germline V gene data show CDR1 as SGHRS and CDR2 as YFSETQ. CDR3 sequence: CASSLQGSGGYTF. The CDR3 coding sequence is TGCGCCAGCAGCTTACAGGGGAGTGGAGGCTACACCTTC.

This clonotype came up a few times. The CDR3 region has the DNA TGTGCCAGCAGTGTTCCGGGACAGCGTTTCCCTTTCACAGATACGCAGTATTTT. Its protein is CASSVPGQRFPFTDTQYF. The V and J genes are TRBV6-2 or TRBV6-3 and TRBJ2-3; 7 bases fit TRBD1. The junction had 16 bases not matched to a gene; V was cut back by 5 bases and J by 2 bases. The V gene's germline CDR1 is MNHEY and CDR2 SVGEGT. The CDR3 sequence is 18 residues long.